This T cell receptor (beta chain) originates from a study of blood T cell repertoires in COVID-19. Germline V gene sequence: CDR1 MNHEY, CDR2 SVGAGI. V lost 6 bases and J lost 2; bases outside the gene matches: 10. The CDR3 totals 15 residues. Measured with immunoSEQ multiplex PCR; TCRdb has only the in-frame clones, and not every one. The table records about 300,000 clones, 80% to 90% of them present only once. The sequencing sample was made of peripheral blood. This clonotype originated in a man aged 18 to 35 who had recovered from COVID-19. This sequence joins TRBV6-5 and TRBJ2-7; 7 bases are shared with TRBD1. DNA of the CDR3: TGTGCCAGCAGGGGGGCCGGGACAGATCCCTACGAGCAGTACTTC. This codes for CASRGAGTDPYEQYF.